Each of the 20 T cell receptor beta chains below was sequenced from the same sample in a study of tumor-infiltrating lymphocytes in glioblastoma multiforme. Three nested ARM-PCR rounds with V-beta and C-beta primers built TCRB libraries. A single record per CDR3 protein comes from TCRdb applying MiXCR to the multiplex PCR reads. The table has 8,900 or so distinct CDR3 sequences, over 60% seen once. Sequences were obtained from brain tumor tissue. These receptors came from a male donor with glioblastoma.

CDR3 coding DNA: TGCGCCAGCAGCCAAGAACGCAGGGACTACGAGCAGTACTTC. It yields the protein CASSQERRDYEQYF. The chain employs TRBV4-1 and TRBJ2-7; tentative D call: TRBD1 (5 bases). The germline V gene encodes CDR1 MGHRA and CDR2 YSYEKL. V was clipped by 0 bases and J by 3 bases, with 9 bases between them. The length of the CDR3 is 14 residues.

Worth noting for this clonotype: Given a much more abundant clone one base away, this may be a read error. The chain couples TRBV14 to TRBJ2-3; D is undetermined. The CDR3 spans 13 residues. Germline assignment: CDR1 SGHDN and CDR2 FVKESK. CDR3 in amino acids: CASSQGFRDMQYF. Written as DNA, the CDR3 is TGTGCCAGCAGCCAAGGGTTCCGAGATATGCAGTATTTT.

The V gene is TRBV7-9, the J gene TRBJ2-1; D remains ambiguous. Germline V gives CDR1 SEHNR, CDR2 FQNEAQ (reference sequence). V was cut by 1 base and J by 9 bases, with 10 bases left in between. The CDR3 is 13 amino acids. CDR3 bases: TGTGCCAGCAGCTTAGGCCCCTCCCCTGAGCAGTTCTTC. It translates to CASSLGPSPEQFF.

This clonotype occurred a few times. The gene calls are TRBV11-2 and TRBJ2-7, with a tentative D call TRBD1 (5 bases). The CDR3 length is 15 residues. V lost 2 bases to trimming and J lost 1 base, with 12 bases between them. Looked up from germline, CDR1 is SGHAT and CDR2 is FQNNGV. The CDR3 is CASSLSSGLSYEQYF. Here the CDR3 DNA reads TGTGCCAGCAGCTTAAGCTCAGGGCTTTCCTACGAGCAGTACTTC.

This sequence joins TRBV29-1 and TRBJ2-3; D may be TRBD2 (6 bases). Germline CDR1 reads SQVTM; CDR2 reads ANQGSEA. This CDR3 has 13 residues. Deletions cut 6 bases from V and 2 bases from J, with 12 bases between. The DNA of the CDR3 is TGCAGCGTGAAACCGGGACTCACAGATACGCAGTATTTT. Protein product: CSVKPGLTDTQYF.

This clonotype occurred a few times. At one boundary the junction diverges from the germline segment, which might be a read error. J is TRBJ2-7 and V is TRBV29-1, with TRBD2 matching 7 bases. The CDR3 is 13 residues long. Germline values: CDR1 SQVTM, CDR2 ANQGSEA. The DNA for the CDR3 is TGCCGCGTGCAAACTAGCGACTCCTACGAGCGGTACTTC. It codes for CRVQTSDSYERYF.

This clonotype ranks as medium-sized. This chain uses TRBV10-3 with TRBJ2-1; no clear D gene. V was clipped by 2 bases and J by 6 bases, with 2 bases between them. This CDR3 contains 11 residues. Germline-derived CDR1 and CDR2 are ENHRY and SYGVKD. The CDR3 DNA reads as TGTGCCATCAGTGAGGGCAATGAGCAGTTCTTC. This sequence encodes CAISEGNEQFF.

This chain connects TRBV30 to TRBJ1-5; D remains ambiguous. CDR1 and CDR2 from the germline V gene are GTSNPN and SVGIG (reference sequence). Trimming took 5 bases from V and 10 from J, leaving 18 bases between them. The CDR3 contains 13 residues. The DNA of the CDR3 is TGTGCCTGGGCCAGCGTGGGGAGACACCCCCAGCATTTT. It is translated as CAWASVGRHPQHF.

DNA for the CDR3: TGCAGTGCAGATCGACAGGAACCCTCCCTATTCTATGGCTACACCTTC. This sequence encodes CSADRQEPSLFYGYTF. The J gene is TRBJ1-2, the V gene TRBV20-1; the D gene is possibly TRBD1 (6 bases). The V gene lost 6 bases and the J gene lost 4 bases, with 24 bases spanning the gap. Germline V gives CDR1 DFQATT, CDR2 SNEGSKA (reference sequence). The CDR3 covers 16 residues.

This clonotype was detected only a few times. This may be a read error: a much more frequent sequence differs by one nucleotide. This chain connects TRBV7-9 to TRBJ2-7, with D possibly matching TRBD1 (5 bases). This CDR3 is built from 17 residues. Trimming removed 5 bases from V and 1 base from J, with 21 bases in between. Germline CDR1 is SEHNR and CDR2 is FQNEAQ (reference sequence). CDR3 in amino acids: CASSPTSGWTKSYEQYF. As DNA, the CDR3 is TGTGCCAGCAGCCCTACCTCAGGATGGACAAAGTCCTACGAGCAGTACTTC.

The chain employs TRBV4-2 and TRBJ1-1; D is ambiguous. Trimming took off 0 bases at V and 4 bases at J, with 15 bases between the two ends. The CDR3 totals 16 residues. Germline V gene lookup returns CDR1 LGHNA and CDR2 YNFKEQ. Here the CDR3 reads CASSQESGARGTEAFF. The CDR3 nucleotides are TGTGCCAGCAGCCAAGAGTCTGGAGCACGGGGCACTGAAGCTTTCTTT.

This clonotype was observed a single time. One end of the junction does not line up with germline, which may come from a read error. The genes are TRBV20-1 and TRBJ2-7; 9 bases agree with TRBD2. The germline gives CDR1 DFQATT, CDR2 SNEGSKA (reference sequence). The CDR3 consists of 15 residues. CDR3 protein: CNARETSGVPYEQCF. CDR3 in DNA: TGCAATGCTAGAGAGACTAGCGGAGTACCCTACGAGCAGTGCTTC.

The J gene is TRBJ2-3, the V gene TRBV5-6; D remains unclear. Gene TRBJ1-5 matches the end of the DNA better, so the J call may be wrong. The CDR3 has 14 residues. Germline CDR1 SGHDT, CDR2 YYEEEE. The CDR3 sequence is CASRLQGLADTQHF. As DNA, the CDR3 is TGTGCCAGCAGGCTTCAAGGGTTGGCGGATACGCAGCATTTT.

The chain links TRBV29-1 to TRBJ2-2; D might be TRBD2 (6 bases). This CDR3 has 14 amino acids. In germline, CDR1 is SQVTM, CDR2 ANQGSEA. Trimming took 4 bases from V and 4 from J, leaving 13 bases between them. The DNA of the CDR3 is TGCAGCGTTGTAGGAAGGGGAGGCACCGGGGAGCTGTTTTTT. It is translated as CSVVGRGGTGELFF.

V usage is TRBV11-2 and J usage is TRBJ2-2; 11 positions agree with TRBD2. The length of the CDR3 is 16 residues. The V and J ends lost 7 bases and 2 bases, in that order; junction bases with no gene match: 6. Germline values: CDR1 SGHAT, CDR2 FQNNGV. CDR3 loop: CASTGLAGINTGELFF. The CDR3 DNA is TGTGCCAGCACCGGACTAGCGGGCATAAACACCGGGGAGCTGTTTTTT.

The J gene is TRBJ2-2, the V gene TRBV7-3, with TRBD2 matching 7 bases. J lost 3 bases, V lost 4 bases, and 5 bases had no gene match. Germline V gives CDR1 SGHTA, CDR2 FQGTGA. The CDR3 totals 15 residues. The CDR3 bases are TGTGCCAGCAGCTCCGGACTAGGTGACACCGGGGAGCTGTTTTTT. It encodes CASSSGLGDTGELFF.

The chain recombines TRBV4-2 with TRBJ2-3; TRBD2 is a possible D gene (5 bases). The germline V and J ends were trimmed by 0 bases and 2 bases, with 9 bases remaining between them. The CDR3 length is 15 residues. The germline V gene encodes CDR1 LGHNA and CDR2 YNFKEQ. The CDR3 here is CASSQDQRHTDTQYF. The CDR3 DNA reads as TGTGCCAGCAGCCAAGACCAGCGGCACACAGATACGCAGTATTTT.

The CDR3 DNA is TGTGCCAGCAGCTTAGAGGGAAAGACCCAGTACTTC. Translating it yields CASSLEGKTQYF. The chain has TRBV11-2 and TRBJ2-5, with D unresolved. CDR1 is SGHAT, CDR2 FQNNGV, per germline. The CDR3 has 12 amino acids. Trimming removed 0 bases at V and 6 bases at J, with 5 bases between.

This chain links TRBV14 with TRBJ2-3; 8 positions match TRBD1. CDR3 length: 14 amino acids. Germline CDR1 and CDR2: SGHDN and FVKESK. Germline trimming cut 7 bases from V and 6 bases from J; bases unmatched to any gene: 9. This chain's CDR3 is CASTYSGGADTQYF. CDR3 nucleotide sequence: TGTGCCAGCACCTACTCAGGGGGCGCGGATACGCAGTATTTT. Combining the CDR3 with reference TRBV14 and TRBJ2-3 gives the whole variable domain EAGVTQFPSHSVIEKGQTVTLRCDPISGHDNLYWYRRVMGKEIKFLLHFVKESKQDESGMPNNRFLAERTGGTYSTLKVQPAELEDSGVYFCASTYSGGADTQYFGPGTRLTVL.

This clonotype was seen more than once but under ten times. V and J are TRBV6-1 and TRBJ2-7; 7 bases fit TRBD2. The V and J ends lost 2 bases and 1 base, in that order; junction bases with no gene match: 5. The germline V gene encodes CDR1 MNHNS and CDR2 SASEGT. The CDR3 has 15 residues. The CDR3 DNA reads as TGTGCCAGCAGTGAATTGTCTAGCGGTTCCTACGAGCAGTACTTC. As protein: CASSELSSGSYEQYF.